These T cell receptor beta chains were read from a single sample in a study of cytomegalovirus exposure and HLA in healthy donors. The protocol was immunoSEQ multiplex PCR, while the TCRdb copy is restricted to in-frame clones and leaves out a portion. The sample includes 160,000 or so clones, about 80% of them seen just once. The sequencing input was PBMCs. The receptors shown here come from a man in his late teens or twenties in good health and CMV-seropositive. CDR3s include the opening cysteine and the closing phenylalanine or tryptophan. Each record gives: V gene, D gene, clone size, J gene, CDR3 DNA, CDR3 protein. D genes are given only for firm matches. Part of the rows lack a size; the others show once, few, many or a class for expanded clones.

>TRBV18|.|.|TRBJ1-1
TGTGCCAGCTCCCCTAGACCTGGGGGCCTGAACACTGAAGCTTTCTTT
CASSPRPGGLNTEAFF
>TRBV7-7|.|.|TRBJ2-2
TGTGCCAGCAGCCCGTGGACAGAGGACACCGGGGAGCTGTTTTTT
CASSPWTEDTGELFF
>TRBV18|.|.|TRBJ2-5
TGTGCCAGCTCACCCGGCGACTTGAGGGAGACCCAGTACTTC
CASSPGDLRETQYF
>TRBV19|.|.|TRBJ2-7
TGTGCCAGTAGTATGGTGGAGAACTACGAGCAGTACTTC
CASSMVENYEQYF
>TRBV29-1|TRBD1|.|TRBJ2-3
TGCAGCGTAAAACAGGGGGCAATCACAGATACGCAGTATTTT
CSVKQGAITDTQYF
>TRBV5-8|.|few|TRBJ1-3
TGTGCCAGCAGCTTCAGGAGGTCTGGAAACACCATATATTTT
CASSFRRSGNTIYF
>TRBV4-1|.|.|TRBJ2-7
TGCGCCAGCAGCCACGATACCCAATACGAGCAGTACTTC
CASSHDTQYEQYF
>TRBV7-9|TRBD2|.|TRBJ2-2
TGTGCCAGCAGCACCCTAGCGGGGGGGACCGGGGAGCTGTTTTTT
CASSTLAGGTGELFF
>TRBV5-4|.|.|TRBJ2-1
TGTGCCAGCGGGAGGCCTGGGGCGGGGGCCCACAATGAGCAGTTCTTC
CASGRPGAGAHNEQFF
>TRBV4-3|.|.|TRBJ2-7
TGCGCCAGCAGCCGAGACAGGGAGGCCCTTTACGAGCAGTACTTC
CASSRDREALYEQYF
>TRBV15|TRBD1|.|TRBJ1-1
TGTGCCACCAGAAACCGGGACAGGACTCACACTGAAGCTTTCTTT
CATRNRDRTHTEAFF
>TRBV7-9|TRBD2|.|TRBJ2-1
TGTGCCAGCAGCACCTACGCTAGCGGGCCCAGCTCCTACAATGAGCAGTTCTTC
CASSTYASGPSSYNEQFF
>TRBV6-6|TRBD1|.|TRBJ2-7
TGTGCCAGCAGTCCAACAGGGGACGCCTACGAGCAGTACTTC
CASSPTGDAYEQYF
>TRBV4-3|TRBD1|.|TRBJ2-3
TGCGCCAGCAGCCAATCGCGGGACAGGGTGGGGGATACGCAGTATTTT
CASSQSRDRVGDTQYF
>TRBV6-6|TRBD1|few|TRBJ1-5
TGTGCCAGCAGGAGGACAGGTGACAATCAGCCCCAGCATTTT
CASRRTGDNQPQHF
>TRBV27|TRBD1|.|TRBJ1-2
TGTGCCAGCGGCACAGGGGGATTGGCTGGCTACACCTTC
CASGTGGLAGYTF
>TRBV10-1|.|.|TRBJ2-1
TGCGCCAGCAGTGAGTTCCAGAGCGGTTACAATGAGCAGTTCTTC
CASSEFQSGYNEQFF
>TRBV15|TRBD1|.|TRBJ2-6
TGTGCCACCAGCAGGAACAGGGGTATCGGGGCCAACGTCCTGACTTTC
CATSRNRGIGANVLTF
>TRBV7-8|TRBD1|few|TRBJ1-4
TGTGCCAGCAGCTTAGTTATCGGGTCCAGGGGGGAAAAACTGTTTTTT
CASSLVIGSRGEKLFF
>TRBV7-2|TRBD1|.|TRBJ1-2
TGTGCCAGCAGCTCCGCGGGACAGTTCTATGGCTACACCTTC
CASSSAGQFYGYTF
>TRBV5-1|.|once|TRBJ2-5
TGCGCCAGCAGCTTGATAGCGGCCCGAGAGACCCAGTACTTC
CASSLIAARETQYF
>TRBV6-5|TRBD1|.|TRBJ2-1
TGTGCCAGCAGTTACCCGGGACAGGGGAATGAGCAGTTCTTC
CASSYPGQGNEQFF
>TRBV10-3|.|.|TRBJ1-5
TGTGCCATCAGTGACAGGGGCAATCAGCCCCAGCATTTT
CAISDRGNQPQHF
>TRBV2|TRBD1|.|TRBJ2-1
TGTGCCAGGGGACAGGGGGTGGATGAGCAGTTCTTC
CARGQGVDEQFF
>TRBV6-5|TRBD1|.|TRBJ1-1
TGTGCCAGCAGTTACCCCTTGGGGACAGACTACACTGAAGCTTTCTTT
CASSYPLGTDYTEAFF
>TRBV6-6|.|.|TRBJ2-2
TGTGCCAGCAGGGAGTGGACTGCAGACACCGGGGAGCTGTTTTTT
CASREWTADTGELFF
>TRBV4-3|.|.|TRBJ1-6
TGCGCCAGCAGCCAAGATTGGGGGGACTATAATTCACCCCTCCACTTT
CASSQDWGDYNSPLHF
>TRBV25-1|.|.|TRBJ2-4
TGTGCCAGCAGTGTTACCGGGACTTACATTCAGTACTTC
CASSVTGTYIQYF
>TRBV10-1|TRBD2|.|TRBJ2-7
TGCGCCAGCAGTGATGGTAGCGGGACTAACTACGAGCAGTACTTC
CASSDGSGTNYEQYF
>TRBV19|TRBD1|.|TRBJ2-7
TGTGCCAGTAGCCTGGGACAGGGTGATCACGAGCAGTACTTC
CASSLGQGDHEQYF
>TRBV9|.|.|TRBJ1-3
TGTGCCAGCAGCTTCCGATCCCAGGACACCATATATTTT
CASSFRSQDTIYF
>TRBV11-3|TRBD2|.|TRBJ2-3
TGTGCCAGCAGCGTAACCGGGGGGGTTGAAGATACGCAGTATTTT
CASSVTGGVEDTQYF
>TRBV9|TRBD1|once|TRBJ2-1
TGTGCCAGCAGCATCACAGGGGGGAGTGCGAGTGAGCAGTTCTTC
CASSITGGSASEQFF
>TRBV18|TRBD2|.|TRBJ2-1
TGTGCCAGCTCACCCGGACTAGCGGGAAGAAGGTATGAGCAGTTCTTC
CASSPGLAGRRYEQFF
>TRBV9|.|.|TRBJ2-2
TGTGCCAGCAGCGTAAACAGCTACACCGGGGAGCTGTTTTTT
CASSVNSYTGELFF
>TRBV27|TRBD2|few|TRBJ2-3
TGTGCCAGCAGTTTATCGGGTTGGCTAGCGGGAGCAGATACGCAGTATTTT
CASSLSGWLAGADTQYF
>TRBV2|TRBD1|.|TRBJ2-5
TGTGCCAGCAGACCCTTGACAGGGATAGGGGAGACCCAGTACTTC
CASRPLTGIGETQYF
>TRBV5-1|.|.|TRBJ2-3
TGCGCCAGCAAACAACCAGGGGCCTCGGCAGATACGCAGTATTTT
CASKQPGASADTQYF
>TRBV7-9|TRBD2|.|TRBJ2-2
TGTGCCAGCAGCTTCCCTGCGGGGGGGACCAACACCGGGGAGCTGTTTTTT
CASSFPAGGTNTGELFF
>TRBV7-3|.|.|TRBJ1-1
TGTGCCAGCAGCTTTGGACAAATTATGAACACTGAAGCTTTCTTT
CASSFGQIMNTEAFF
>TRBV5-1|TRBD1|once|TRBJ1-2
TGCGCCAGCAGCTTGGAGACAGGGAAGGAGGTCTATGGCTACACCTTC
CASSLETGKEVYGYTF
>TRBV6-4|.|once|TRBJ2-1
TGTGCCAGCAGTGCAACTAATAGTGGGAATGAGCAGTTCTTC
CASSATNSGNEQFF
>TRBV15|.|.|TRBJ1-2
TGTGCCACCAGCAGAGTGAGCGGATCGGGCCTGAACTATGGCTACACCTTC
CATSRVSGSGLNYGYTF
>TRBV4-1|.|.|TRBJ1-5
TGCGCCAGCAGCCAAGGAGACAACGATCAGCCCCAGCATTTT
CASSQGDNDQPQHF
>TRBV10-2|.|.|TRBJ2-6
TGCGCCAGCAGTGAGGGTAGCTTTAGGTCTGGGGCCAACGTCCTGACTTTC
CASSEGSFRSGANVLTF
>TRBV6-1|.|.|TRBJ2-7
TGTGCCAGCAGTGAATCCGGCTACGAGCAGTACTTC
CASSESGYEQYF
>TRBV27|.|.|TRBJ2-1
TGTGCCAGCAGTCCGGTTGGCAATGAGCAGTTCTTC
CASSPVGNEQFF
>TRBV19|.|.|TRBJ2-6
TGTGCCAGTAGTATTCCGGGGTCTGGGGCCAACGTCCTGACTTTC
CASSIPGSGANVLTF
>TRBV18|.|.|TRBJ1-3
TGTGCCAGCCAGGAGGGGCGGACGGGAAACACCATATATTTT
CASQEGRTGNTIYF
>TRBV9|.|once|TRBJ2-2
TGTGCCAGCAGCGTAGGAGTTCTTCTCACCGGGGAGCTGTTTTTT
CASSVGVLLTGELFF
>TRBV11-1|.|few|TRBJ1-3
TGTGCCAGCAGCTTAACATCTGGAAACACCATATATTTT
CASSLTSGNTIYF
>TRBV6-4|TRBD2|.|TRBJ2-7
TGTGCCAGCAGTTTACTAGCGGGAGCTTCCTACGAGCAGTACTTC
CASSLLAGASYEQYF
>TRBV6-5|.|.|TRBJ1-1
TGTGCCAGCAGTTACTCGATAGGGGGACTGAACACTGAAGCTTTCTTT
CASSYSIGGLNTEAFF
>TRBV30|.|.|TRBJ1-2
TGTGCCTGGGACGGGGGGTATGGCTACACCTTC
CAWDGGYGYTF
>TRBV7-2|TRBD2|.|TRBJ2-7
TGTGCCAGCAGTTCACTAGCGGGAGTAGCCTACGAGCAGTACTTC
CASSSLAGVAYEQYF
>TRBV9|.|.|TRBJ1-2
TGTGCCAGCAGCGTAGGCGGGCGGCCTAACTATGGCTACACCTTC
CASSVGGRPNYGYTF
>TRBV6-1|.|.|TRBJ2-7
TGTGCCAGCAGTTTACAGGGTTTTTACGAGCAGTACTTC
CASSLQGFYEQYF
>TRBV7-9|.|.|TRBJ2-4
TGTGCCAGCAGCTCCTGGACAGACCCGTTCAACATTCAGTACTTC
CASSSWTDPFNIQYF
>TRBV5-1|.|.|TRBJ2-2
TGCGCCAGCAGCTTGGGTTCCCAGATGAACACCGGGGAGCTGTTTTTT
CASSLGSQMNTGELFF